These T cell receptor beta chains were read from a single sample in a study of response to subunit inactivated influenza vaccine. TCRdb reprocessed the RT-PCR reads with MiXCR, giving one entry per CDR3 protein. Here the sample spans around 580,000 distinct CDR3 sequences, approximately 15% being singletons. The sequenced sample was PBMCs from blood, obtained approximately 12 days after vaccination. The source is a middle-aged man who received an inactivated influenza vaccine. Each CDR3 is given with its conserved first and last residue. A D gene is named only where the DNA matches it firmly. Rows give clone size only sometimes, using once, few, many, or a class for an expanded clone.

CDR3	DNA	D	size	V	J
CASSQRIGNEQFF	TGTGCCAGCAGCCAAAGAATAGGCAATGAGCAGTTCTTC	.	few	TRBV5-6	TRBJ2-1
CASTSETDTQYF	TGTGCCAGCACGTCAGAGACAGATACGCAGTATTTT	.	few	TRBV2	TRBJ2-3
CSAQASGSYEQYF	TGCAGTGCTCAAGCTAGCGGTTCCTACGAGCAGTACTTC	TRBD2	.	TRBV20-1	TRBJ2-7
CASSHENNYGYTF	TGTGCCAGCAGCCACGAGAATAACTATGGCTACACCTTC	.	.	TRBV4-2	TRBJ1-2
CASSTRLTPYYEQYF	TGTGCCAGCAGTACGCGGCTAACGCCTTACTACGAGCAGTACTTC	.	.	TRBV27	TRBJ2-7
CSARPDRVRDTEAFF	TGCAGTGCTAGACCGGACAGGGTAAGGGACACTGAAGCTTTCTTT	TRBD1	many	TRBV20-1	TRBJ1-1
CASSLAGGPSTDTQYF	TGTGCCAGCAGTTTGGCGGGGGGCCCCAGCACAGATACGCAGTATTTT	TRBD2	many	TRBV12-3/TRBV12-4	TRBJ2-3
CASSFVGGDEQYF	TGTGCCAGCAGCTTCGTGGGAGGGGACGAGCAGTACTTC	TRBD2	few	TRBV7-3	TRBJ2-7
CASSNGETQYF	TGTGCCAGCAGTAACGGGGAGACCCAGTACTTC	.	many	TRBV12-3/TRBV12-4	TRBJ2-5
CASTRPGGGFYNEQFF	TGTGCCAGCACCCGCCCGGGAGGCGGGTTTTACAATGAGCAGTTCTTC	TRBD2	few	TRBV7-2	TRBJ2-1
CASSRGAGADTEAFF	TGTGCCAGCAGCCGAGGGGCCGGGGCCGACACTGAAGCTTTCTTT	.	many	TRBV7-9	TRBJ1-1
CASSDGAGTGSETQYF	TGTGCCAGCAGTGACGGAGCAGGGACGGGGTCAGAGACCCAGTACTTC	.	.	TRBV25-1	TRBJ2-5
CASSPGTSREQFF	TGTGCCAGCAGCCCGGGGACTAGTAGGGAGCAGTTCTTC	TRBD2	.	TRBV7-2	TRBJ2-1
CASSFLSGIGETQYF	TGTGCCAGCAGCTTCCTAAGCGGGATAGGGGAGACCCAGTACTTC	TRBD2	.	TRBV11-2	TRBJ2-5
CASSEGAGISSGANVLTF	TGCGCCAGCAGTGAGGGGGCAGGGATTTCGTCTGGGGCCAACGTCCTGACTTTC	.	few	TRBV10-1	TRBJ2-6
CSARDATSVNEKLFF	TGCAGTGCTAGAGATGCTACAAGTGTCAATGAAAAACTGTTTTTT	.	.	TRBV20-1	TRBJ1-4
CASKTAGTARSGELFF	TGTGCCAGCAAGACAGCCGGGACAGCGAGGTCTGGGGAGCTGTTTTTT	TRBD1	.	TRBV6-2/TRBV6-3	TRBJ2-2
CASSLTSGGAGNIQYF	TGTGCCAGCAGCTTAACTAGCGGGGGGGCGGGAAACATTCAGTACTTC	TRBD2	.	TRBV7-2	TRBJ2-4
CASSFVAGAQETQYF	TGTGCCAGCAGCTTCGTAGCGGGGGCCCAAGAGACCCAGTACTTC	TRBD2	few	TRBV11-2	TRBJ2-5
CSVAKDRDTEAFF	TGCAGCGTTGCCAAGGACAGGGACACTGAAGCTTTCTTT	TRBD1	few	TRBV29-1	TRBJ1-1
CASSVLWGEQFF	TGTGCCAGCAGCGTGCTTTGGGGCGAGCAGTTCTTC	.	many	TRBV9	TRBJ2-1
CASSLGLAGGIEQFF	TGTGCCAGCAGCTTGGGACTAGCGGGAGGTATTGAGCAGTTCTTC	TRBD2	few	TRBV5-6	TRBJ2-1
CASSLKGLAAGTDTQYF	TGTGCCAGCAGCTTAAAGGGACTAGCGGCGGGCACAGATACGCAGTATTTT	TRBD2	.	TRBV13	TRBJ2-3
CASMTGGFQETQYF	TGTGCCAGTATGACAGGGGGCTTCCAAGAGACCCAGTACTTC	TRBD1	.	TRBV12-3/TRBV12-4	TRBJ2-5
CASSQGPLAYNEQFF	TGTGCCAGCAGCCAAGGCCCGCTGGCGTACAATGAGCAGTTCTTC	.	few	TRBV4-2	TRBJ2-1
CASSQVARVEQYF	TGTGCCAGCAGCCAAGTCGCGAGGGTTGAGCAGTACTTC	.	.	TRBV4-2	TRBJ2-7
CSAISGDNTGELFF	TGCAGTGCAATTAGCGGGGACAACACCGGGGAGCTGTTTTTT	TRBD2	.	TRBV20-1	TRBJ2-2
CASSLGEPTDTQYF	TGCGCCAGCAGCTTGGGGGAGCCCACAGATACGCAGTATTTT	.	few	TRBV5-1	TRBJ2-3
CASSHTAGPYEQYF	TGCGCCAGCAGCCACACCGCGGGTCCCTACGAGCAGTACTTC	.	.	TRBV5-1	TRBJ2-7
CASSWPLQRESTDTQYF	TGTGCCAGCAGTTGGCCCCTTCAGCGGGAGAGCACAGATACGCAGTATTTT	TRBD2	.	TRBV28	TRBJ2-3
CASSPRTGQQETQYF	TGTGCCAGCAGCCCCAGAACCGGACAGCAAGAGACCCAGTACTTC	.	.	TRBV3-1	TRBJ2-5
CASSQDKAARVYEQYF	TGCGCCAGCAGCCAAGATAAGGCTGCCAGGGTCTACGAGCAGTACTTC	.	.	TRBV4-1	TRBJ2-7
CASSQGSSWETQYF	TGTGCCAGCAGCCAAGGGTCTAGCTGGGAGACCCAGTACTTC	.	.	TRBV7-9	TRBJ2-5
CASSQDFRPQGAFF	TGTGCCAGCAGCCAAGACTTCCGCCCCCAAGGAGCTTTCTTT	.	many	TRBV4-2	TRBJ1-1
CASSPYTGTPDVNTGELFF	TGTGCCAGCTCACCATATACCGGGACGCCGGACGTGAACACCGGGGAGCTGTTTTTT	.	.	TRBV18	TRBJ2-2
CASSFSGTSTDTQYF	TGCGCCAGCAGCTTCTCGGGGACTAGCACAGATACGCAGTATTTT	.	many	TRBV5-1	TRBJ2-3
CASSLEGASTDTQYF	TGTGCCAGCAGTTTAGAGGGGGCGAGCACAGATACGCAGTATTTT	TRBD1	many	TRBV5-1	TRBJ2-3
CATRWHEGGPLQETQYF	TGTGCCACCAGGTGGCACGAGGGGGGGCCCTTACAAGAGACCCAGTACTTC	.	few	TRBV5-6	TRBJ2-5
CSALGLAGGGGEQYF	TGCAGTGCCCTCGGACTAGCGGGAGGGGGGGGCGAGCAGTACTTC	TRBD2	.	TRBV20-1	TRBJ2-7
CATSGTGGPLSTQYF	TGTGCCACCAGCGGGACAGGGGGTCCCTTGAGTACGCAGTATTTT	TRBD1	few	TRBV24-1	TRBJ2-3
CASSFDSLNTEAFF	TGTGCCAGCAGCTTTGACAGCCTGAACACTGAAGCTTTCTTT	.	many	TRBV7-9	TRBJ1-1
CACTRDSYNEQFF	TGTGCCTGCACCCGGGACAGTTACAATGAGCAGTTCTTC	TRBD1	.	TRBV6-4	TRBJ2-1
CASGPGQGRSYGYTF	TGTGCTAGTGGTCCCGGACAGGGGAGATCCTATGGCTACACCTTC	TRBD1	.	TRBV12-5	TRBJ1-2
CSAAGNQETQYF	TGCAGTGCTGCGGGAAACCAAGAGACCCAGTACTTC	.	.	TRBV20-1	TRBJ2-5
CASRISSYNSPLHF	TGTGCCAGCAGGATAAGCTCCTATAATTCACCCCTCCACTTT	.	.	TRBV7-8	TRBJ1-6